One and the same sample provided the 28 T cell receptor beta chains below, sequenced in a study of T-cell memory formation after mild COVID-19. TCRdb called the 5' RACE reads again in MiXCR, with one record for every CDR3 protein. The table has some 340,000 distinct CDR3 sequences, 10% to 15% seen once. The sample comprised PBMCs or a T cell subset sorted from them (not recorded which). All receptors come from a man younger than 35 who had mild COVID-19 (a few samples of this study predate the infection). Cell type and time point are not known.

This clonotype has a handful of counts. This chain links TRBV28 with TRBJ1-3, with D hard to call. The CDR3 is made up of 13 amino acids. With 6 bases removed from V and 4 bases from J, the gap between germline ends came to 10 bases. The V gene's germline CDR1 is MDHEN and CDR2 SYDVKM. CDR3: CASSPTAGNTIYF. CDR3 coding DNA: TGTGCCAGCAGCCCTACGGCCGGAAACACCATATATTTT.

The sample holds many counts of this clonotype. The chain is built from TRBV7-2 and TRBJ1-5; D call uncertain. CDR3 length: 14 residues. Trimming removed 2 bases from V and 7 bases from J, with 12 bases in between. Germline V lookup: CDR1 SGHTA, CDR2 FQGNSA. Written as DNA, the CDR3 is TGTGCCAGCAGCTTAAGGGTTCAGGAACAGCCCCAGCATTTT. This codes for CASSLRVQEQPQHF.

This clonotype came up a few times. The CDR3 here is CACPEELYGYTF. DNA of the CDR3: TGTGCCTGCCCCGAGGAGCTATATGGCTACACCTTC. The chain combines TRBV6-1 with TRBJ1-2; D gene ambiguous. Per germline, CDR1 MNHNS and CDR2 SASEGT. This CDR3 has 12 residues. V was pared by 11 bases and J by 5 bases, with 15 bases between.

This clonotype was observed a few times. This chain links TRBV4-2 with TRBJ2-7; perhaps D is TRBD1 or TRBD2 (6 bases each). V lost 1 base to trimming and J lost 1 base, with 17 bases between them. Germline CDR1 reads LGHNA; CDR2 reads YNFKEQ. The CDR3 totals 17 residues. CDR3 amino acids: CASSQALGGTPSYEQYF. The CDR3 DNA reads TGTGCCAGCAGCCAAGCGTTGGGCGGGACACCGTCCTACGAGCAGTACTTC.

This clonotype occurred a few times. The J gene is TRBJ1-2, the V gene TRBV29-1; the D gene is possibly TRBD1 (6 bases). The V gene's germline CDR1 is SQVTM and CDR2 ANQGSEA. The CDR3 contains 14 residues. V was trimmed by 6 bases and J by 1 base, leaving 15 bases between them. In DNA, the CDR3 is TGCAGCGTCAACCGGGACAACTTTAACTATGGCTACACCTTC. Translating it yields CSVNRDNFNYGYTF.

There are a few counts of this clonotype. The chain employs TRBV4-3 and TRBJ2-7; tentatively, D is TRBD1 (5 bases). This CDR3 comprises 15 residues. Germline assignment: CDR1 LGHNA and CDR2 YSLEER. V was cut by 0 bases and J by 6 bases, with 15 bases left in between. CDR3: CASSQDPQGRFEQYF. The CDR3 bases are TGCGCCAGCAGCCAAGATCCCCAGGGAAGGTTCGAGCAGTACTTC.

V is TRBV28 and J is TRBJ2-1; TRBD1 might be the D (6 bases). The germline V and J ends were trimmed by 5 bases and 10 bases, with 18 bases remaining between them. Per germline, CDR1 MDHEN and CDR2 SYDVKM. The CDR3 is 14 amino acids. CDR3 DNA sequence: TGTGCCAGCAGTGACAGGTACGGGACCTTGGAGCAGTTCTTC. Its translation is CASSDRYGTLEQFF.

This chain uses TRBV7-3 with TRBJ1-4, with D tentatively TRBD1 (5 bases). This CDR3 has 14 amino acids. Germline V gene sequence: CDR1 SGHTA, CDR2 FQGTGA. The V end lost 5 bases, the J end lost 5 bases, and 12 bases lay between the germline ends. The CDR3 protein is CASSPGRNNEKLFF. CDR3 DNA sequence: TGTGCCAGCAGCCCAGGGAGAAACAATGAAAAACTGTTTTTT.

The genes are TRBV7-2 and TRBJ2-2; D is unclear. Germline lookup yields CDR1 SGHTA and CDR2 FQGNSA. The V gene lost 1 base and the J gene lost 0 bases, with 6 bases spanning the gap. The CDR3 has 15 amino acids. CDR3 protein: CASSLETANTGELFF. DNA for the CDR3: TGTGCCAGCAGCTTAGAAACAGCGAACACCGGGGAGCTGTTTTTT.

In its sample, this clonotype was seen a few times. The V call is TRBV10-3, the J call TRBJ2-2; 9 bases match TRBD2. Germline CDR1 is ENHRY and CDR2 is SYGVKD. The CDR3 sequence is 15 residues long. The ends lost 9 bases at V and 4 bases at J; junction bases unmatched: 9. The CDR3 spells CAIPREGSGTGELFF. Here the CDR3 DNA reads TGTGCCATACCGCGGGAGGGATCGGGCACCGGGGAGCTGTTTTTT.

V usage is TRBV4-1 and J usage is TRBJ2-7, with 8 bases aligning to TRBD2. Germline CDR1 reads MGHRA; CDR2 reads YSYEKL. The CDR3 extends over 15 amino acids. Unmatched junction bases numbered 5, after V lost 0 bases and J lost 4 bases. The CDR3 protein is CASSQDRLALYEQYF. The CDR3 DNA reads TGCGCCAGCAGCCAAGATAGACTAGCGTTATACGAGCAGTACTTC.

The sample holds a few counts of this clonotype. The chain is built from TRBV12-3 or TRBV12-4 and TRBJ1-5; the D gene is possibly TRBD1 (6 bases). The CDR3 totals 14 residues. The ends were cut back, 7 bases at V and 3 bases at J, with 13 bases in the middle. CDR3 amino acids: CASNLQGFNQPQHF. As DNA, the CDR3 is TGTGCCAGCAATCTACAGGGTTTCAATCAGCCCCAGCATTTT.

Regarding this clonotype: A read error may account for a junction end that differs from germline. This chain connects TRBV3-1 to TRBJ1-5; D gene unclear. This CDR3 has 16 amino acids. Germline CDR1 LGHDT, CDR2 YNNKEL (reference sequence). CDR3 nucleotide sequence: TGTGCCAGCAGCGAAGAAGACCTTGGGGGCAATCAGCCCCAGCATTTT. Translating gives CASSEEDLGGNQPQHF.

The rearrangement links TRBV4-2 to TRBJ2-1; D is possibly TRBD1 or TRBD2 (7 bases each). Per the germline V gene, CDR1 is LGHNA and CDR2 is YNFKEQ. Trimming cost V 0 bases and J 10 bases, with 13 bases left between them. This CDR3 spans 14 amino acids. The CDR3 coding sequence is TGTGCCAGCAGCCAAGACAGGGGGGGCCGCGAGCAGTTCTTC. It translates to CASSQDRGGREQFF.

This clonotype was counted a few times. This chain links TRBV7-2 with TRBJ1-2; no clear D. The CDR3 consists of 17 residues. V was trimmed by 2 bases and J by 1 base, leaving 17 bases between them. Germline V gives CDR1 SGHTA, CDR2 FQGNSA. The CDR3 region has the DNA TGTGCCAGCAGCTTAATTCCTATGCAGCCAAATAACTATGGCTACACCTTC. Protein: CASSLIPMQPNNYGYTF. Combining the CDR3 with reference TRBV7-2 and TRBJ1-2 gives the whole variable domain GAGVSQSPSNKVTEKGKDVELRCDPISGHTALYWYRQSLGQGLEFLIYFQGNSAPDKSGLPSDRFSAERTGGSVSTLTIQRTQQEDSAVYLCASSLIPMQPNNYGYTFGSGTRLTVV.

CDR3 loop: CASTLRVRTDSYNEQFF. The DNA for the CDR3 is TGTGCCAGCACCCTCAGAGTCCGGACAGACTCCTACAATGAGCAGTTCTTC. The genes are TRBV6-2 or TRBV6-3 and TRBJ2-1; tentatively, D is TRBD1 (6 bases). The germline V gene encodes CDR1 MNHEY and CDR2 SVGEGT. V lost 7 bases and J 0 bases, leaving 19 bases between the germline ends. This CDR3 comprises 17 residues.

V usage is TRBV5-1 and J usage is TRBJ2-6; D gene ambiguous. The germline gives CDR1 SGHRS, CDR2 YFSETQ. Trimming shortened V by 6 bases and J by 1 base, and 8 bases separated the two germline ends. The CDR3 extends over 14 amino acids. The CDR3 is CASNRRSGANVLTF. DNA for the CDR3: TGCGCCAGCAATAGGCGATCTGGGGCCAACGTCCTGACTTTC.

The sample holds many counts of this clonotype. The rearrangement joins TRBV7-9 to TRBJ2-2, with 7 bases lining up with TRBD1. Losses at the gene ends were 5 bases for V and 4 bases for J; bases not matched to a gene: 7. From germline, CDR1 is SEHNR and CDR2 FQNEAQ (reference sequence). The CDR3 covers 15 residues. The CDR3 region has the DNA TGTGCCAGCAGCATCCCGGGACAGCCCACCGGGGAGCTGTTTTTT. This gives the protein CASSIPGQPTGELFF.

This CDR3 reads CASSPKVTHEQYV. The CDR3 coding sequence is TGTGCCAGCAGCCCAAAGGTTACCCACGAGCAGTACGTC. The chain is built from TRBV6-6 and TRBJ2-7; D ambiguous. The CDR3 extends over 13 amino acids. Between the trimmed V and J ends, which lost 6 bases and 5 bases, there was a span of 14 bases. Germline V gene lookup returns CDR1 MNHNY and CDR2 SVGAGI (reference sequence).

This clonotype was counted between two and nine times. The rearrangement links TRBV4-3 to TRBJ1-5, with D uncertain. Trimming removed 0 bases from V and 3 bases from J, with 9 bases in between. The CDR3 length is 15 residues. The germline CDR1 and CDR2 sequences are LGHNA and YSLEER. The CDR3 spells CASSQDEGSNQPQHF. The CDR3 DNA sequence: TGCGCCAGCAGCCAAGATGAGGGTTCCAATCAGCCCCAGCATTTT.

The table lists this clonotype with many counts. The V and J genes are TRBV5-1 and TRBJ2-5, with 7 positions matching TRBD1. Germline V lookup: CDR1 SGHRS, CDR2 YFSETQ. V dropped 4 bases and J dropped 3; count of bases not matched to a gene: 15. The CDR3 has 17 residues. This CDR3 reads CASSPYLGGAEKETQYF. The CDR3 DNA sequence: TGCGCCAGCAGCCCATACTTAGGGGGCGCGGAAAAAGAGACCCAGTACTTC.

The chain has TRBV18 and TRBJ1-5, with 9 bases identical to TRBD1. From germline, CDR1 is KGHSH and CDR2 LQKENI. The CDR3 spans 14 residues. V trimming: 5 bases; J trimming: 5 bases; junction bases outside the gene matches: 4. Here the CDR3 reads CASSGQGRDQPQHF. CDR3 coding DNA: TGTGCCAGCTCAGGACAGGGGAGGGATCAGCCCCAGCATTTT.

The chain recombines TRBV28 with TRBJ2-1; 8 bases map to TRBD2. J lost 7 bases, V lost 8 bases, and 10 bases had no gene match. The CDR3 consists of 14 residues. The germline gives CDR1 MDHEN, CDR2 SYDVKM. CDR3 bases: TGTGCCAGCGTACAATTTCGGGGGGGTAATGAGCAGTTCTTC. Encoded protein: CASVQFRGGNEQFF.

The chain recombines TRBV2 with TRBJ2-5; 7 nucleotides match TRBD1. The CDR3 contains 13 residues. V was pared by 5 bases and J by 7 bases, with 7 bases of the junction left unmatched. In germline, CDR1 is SNHLY, CDR2 FYNNEI. The CDR3 sequence: CASSWDSSGTQYF. DNA for the CDR3: TGTGCCAGCAGTTGGGACAGTTCGGGGACCCAGTACTTC.

The CDR3 sequence: CASSLYVHEQYV. CDR3 DNA: TGTGCCAGCAGCTTATACGTCCACGAGCAGTACGTC. The chain links TRBV7-9 to TRBJ2-7; D is ambiguous. This CDR3 has 12 amino acids. Germline CDR1 SEHNR, CDR2 FQNEAQ (reference sequence). Trimming stripped 2 bases from V and 5 bases from J, with 7 bases between.

This clonotype was seen more than once but under ten times. The genes are TRBV6-1 and TRBJ2-7; tentatively, D is TRBD1 or TRBD2 (6 bases each). This CDR3 has 13 residues. Trimming stripped 7 bases from V and 5 bases from J, with 15 bases between. The germline V gene encodes CDR1 MNHNS and CDR2 SASEGT. The CDR3 coding sequence is TGTGCCAGCACCGGGGGCAACGGGAACGAGCAGTACTTC. It is translated as CASTGGNGNEQYF.

In this sample, this clonotype turned up a few times. The chain carries TRBV7-2 and TRBJ2-1, with 8 bases aligning to TRBD2. In germline, CDR1 is SGHTA, CDR2 FQGNSA. After removal of 2 bases from V and 7 bases from J, the junction contained 4 bases not matched to a gene. This CDR3 spans 14 amino acids. The CDR3 DNA is TGTGCCAGCAGCTTAAGCGGGAGTTGGAATGAGCAGTTCTTC. It is translated as CASSLSGSWNEQFF.

Only a few counts were recorded for this clonotype. The rearrangement uses TRBV7-9 and TRBJ1-1; D is unclear. This CDR3 spans 15 amino acids. CDR1 SEHNR and CDR2 FQNEAQ come from the germline V gene (reference sequence). Trimming took 3 bases from V and 6 from J, leaving 17 bases between them. CDR3 residues: CASSLAAHKGAEAFF. For the CDR3, the DNA is TGTGCCAGCAGCTTGGCGGCACATAAAGGCGCTGAAGCTTTCTTT.